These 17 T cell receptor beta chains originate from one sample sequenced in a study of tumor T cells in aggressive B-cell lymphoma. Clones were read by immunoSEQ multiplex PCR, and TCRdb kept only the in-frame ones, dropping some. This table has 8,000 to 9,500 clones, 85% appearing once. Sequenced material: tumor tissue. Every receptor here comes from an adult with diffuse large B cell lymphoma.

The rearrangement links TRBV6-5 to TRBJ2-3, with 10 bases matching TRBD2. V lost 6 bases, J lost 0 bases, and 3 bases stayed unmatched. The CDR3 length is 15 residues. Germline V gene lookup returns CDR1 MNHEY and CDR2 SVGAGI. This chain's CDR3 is CASSSSGRSTDTQYF. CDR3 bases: TGTGCCAGCAGCTCTAGCGGGAGAAGCACAGATACGCAGTATTTT.

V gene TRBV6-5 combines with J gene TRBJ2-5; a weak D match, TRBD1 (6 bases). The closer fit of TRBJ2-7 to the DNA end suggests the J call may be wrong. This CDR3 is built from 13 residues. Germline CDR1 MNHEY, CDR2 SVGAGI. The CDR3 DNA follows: TGTGCCAGCAGCCGCGGACAGCTCTACGAGCAGTACTTC. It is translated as CASSRGQLYEQYF.

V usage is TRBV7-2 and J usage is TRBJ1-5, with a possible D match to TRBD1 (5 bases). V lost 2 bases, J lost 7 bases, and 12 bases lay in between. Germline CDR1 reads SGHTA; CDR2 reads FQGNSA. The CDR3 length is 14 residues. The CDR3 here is CASSLHGGGQPQHF. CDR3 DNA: TGTGCCAGCAGCTTACACGGGGGGGGACAGCCCCAGCATTTT.

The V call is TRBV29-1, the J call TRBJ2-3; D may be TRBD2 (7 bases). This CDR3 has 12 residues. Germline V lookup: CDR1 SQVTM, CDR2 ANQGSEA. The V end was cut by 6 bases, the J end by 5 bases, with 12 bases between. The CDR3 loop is CSVIGGEDTQYF. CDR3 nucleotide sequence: TGCAGCGTCATAGGGGGGGAAGATACGCAGTATTTT.

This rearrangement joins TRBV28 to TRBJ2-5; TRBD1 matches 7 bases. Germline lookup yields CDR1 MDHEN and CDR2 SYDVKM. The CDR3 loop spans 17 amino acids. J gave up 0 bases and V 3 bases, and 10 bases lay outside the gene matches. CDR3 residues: CASSFGVGRGYQETQYF. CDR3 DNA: TGTGCCAGCAGTTTTGGGGTTGGCAGGGGGTACCAAGAGACCCAGTACTTC.

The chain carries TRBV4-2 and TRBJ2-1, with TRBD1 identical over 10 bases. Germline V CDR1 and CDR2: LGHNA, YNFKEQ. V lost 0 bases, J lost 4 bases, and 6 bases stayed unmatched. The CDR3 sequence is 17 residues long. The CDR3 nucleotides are TGTGCCAGCAGCCAAGAAGGTGGGGGACAGGGGTACAATGAGCAGTTCTTC. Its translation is CASSQEGGGQGYNEQFF.

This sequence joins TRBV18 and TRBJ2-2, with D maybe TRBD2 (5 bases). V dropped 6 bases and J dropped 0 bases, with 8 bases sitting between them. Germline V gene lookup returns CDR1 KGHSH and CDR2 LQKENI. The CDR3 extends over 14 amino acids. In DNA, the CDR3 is TGTGCCAGCTCTGAGGGATCGAACACCGGGGAGCTGTTTTTT. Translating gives CASSEGSNTGELFF. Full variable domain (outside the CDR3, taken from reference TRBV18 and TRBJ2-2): NAGVMQNPRHLVRRRGQEARLRCSPMKGHSHVYWYRQLPEEGLKFMVYLQKENIIDESGMPKERFSAEFPKEGPSILRIQQVVRGDSAAYFCASSEGSNTGELFFGEGSRLTVL.

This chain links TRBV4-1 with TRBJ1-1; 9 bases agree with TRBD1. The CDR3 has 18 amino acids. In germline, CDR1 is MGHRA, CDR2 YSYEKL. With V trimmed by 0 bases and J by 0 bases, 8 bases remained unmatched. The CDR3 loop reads CASSQDRGQGIMNTEAFF. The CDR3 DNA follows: TGCGCCAGCAGCCAAGATAGGGGACAGGGTATCATGAACACTGAAGCTTTCTTT.

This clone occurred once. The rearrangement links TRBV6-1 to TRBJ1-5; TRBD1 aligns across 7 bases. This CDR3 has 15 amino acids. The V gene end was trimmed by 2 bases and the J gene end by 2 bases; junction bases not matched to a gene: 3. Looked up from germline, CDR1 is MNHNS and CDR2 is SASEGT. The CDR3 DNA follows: TGTGCCAGCAGTGAACTCGGGACAGGCAATCAGCCCCAGCATTTT. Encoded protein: CASSELGTGNQPQHF.

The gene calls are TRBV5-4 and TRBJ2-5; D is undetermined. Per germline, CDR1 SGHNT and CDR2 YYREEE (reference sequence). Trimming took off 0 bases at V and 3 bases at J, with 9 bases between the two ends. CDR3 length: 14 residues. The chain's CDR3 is CASSLAHREETQYF. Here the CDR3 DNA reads TGTGCCAGCAGCTTGGCGCACAGAGAAGAGACCCAGTACTTC.

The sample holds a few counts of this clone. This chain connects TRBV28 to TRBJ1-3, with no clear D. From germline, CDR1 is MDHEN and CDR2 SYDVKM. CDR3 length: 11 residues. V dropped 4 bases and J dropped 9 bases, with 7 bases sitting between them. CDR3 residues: CASSSAGTIYF. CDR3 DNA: TGTGCCAGCAGTTCGGCGGGCACCATATATTTT. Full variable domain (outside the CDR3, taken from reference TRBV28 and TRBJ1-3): DVKVTQSSRYLVKRTGEKVFLECVQDMDHENMFWYRQDPGLGLRLIYFSYDVKMKEKGDIPEGYSVSREKKERFSLILESASTNQTSMYLCASSSAGTIYFGEGSWLTVV.

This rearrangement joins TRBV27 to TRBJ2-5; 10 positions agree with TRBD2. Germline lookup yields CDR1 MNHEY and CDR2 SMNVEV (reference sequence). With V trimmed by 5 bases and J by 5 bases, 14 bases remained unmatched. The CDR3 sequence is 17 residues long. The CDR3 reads CASSRSHPAGGSETQYF. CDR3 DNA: TGTGCCAGCAGTCGAAGCCACCCAGCGGGGGGGTCTGAGACCCAGTACTTC.

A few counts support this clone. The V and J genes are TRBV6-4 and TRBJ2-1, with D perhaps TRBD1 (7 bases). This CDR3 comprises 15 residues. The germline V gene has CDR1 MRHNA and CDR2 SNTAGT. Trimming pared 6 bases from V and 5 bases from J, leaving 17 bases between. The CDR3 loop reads CASSPTPGGNNEQFF. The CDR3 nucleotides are TGTGCCAGCAGCCCTACCCCAGGGGGGAACAATGAGCAGTTCTTC.

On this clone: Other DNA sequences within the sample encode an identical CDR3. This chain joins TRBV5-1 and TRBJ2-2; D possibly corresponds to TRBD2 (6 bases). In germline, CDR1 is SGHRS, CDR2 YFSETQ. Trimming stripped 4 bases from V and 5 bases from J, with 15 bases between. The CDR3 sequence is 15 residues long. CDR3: CASSLGGTVTGELFF. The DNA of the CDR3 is TGCGCCAGCAGCCTGGGAGGTACGGTGACCGGGGAGCTGTTTTTT.

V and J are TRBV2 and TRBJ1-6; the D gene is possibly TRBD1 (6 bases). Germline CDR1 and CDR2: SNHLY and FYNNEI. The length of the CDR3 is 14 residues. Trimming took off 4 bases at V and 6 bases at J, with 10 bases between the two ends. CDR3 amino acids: CASSAGQPNSPLHF. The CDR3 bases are TGTGCCAGCAGTGCCGGACAGCCTAATTCACCCCTCCACTTT.

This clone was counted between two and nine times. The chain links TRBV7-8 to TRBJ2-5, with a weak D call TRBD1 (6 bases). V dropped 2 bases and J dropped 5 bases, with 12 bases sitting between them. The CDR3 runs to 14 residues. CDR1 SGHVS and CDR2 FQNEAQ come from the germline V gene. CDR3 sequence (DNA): TGTGCCAGCAGCTTACGTAGGGACACCGAGACCCAGTACTTC. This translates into CASSLRRDTETQYF.

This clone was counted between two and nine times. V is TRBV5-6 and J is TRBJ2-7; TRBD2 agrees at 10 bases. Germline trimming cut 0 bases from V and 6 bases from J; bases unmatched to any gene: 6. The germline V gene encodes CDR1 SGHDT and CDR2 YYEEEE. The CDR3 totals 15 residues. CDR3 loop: CASSLATSGLGEQYF. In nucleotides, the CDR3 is TGTGCCAGCAGCTTGGCGACTAGCGGGCTGGGCGAGCAGTACTTC.